This TCR beta chain was obtained from a study of blood T cell repertoires in COVID-19. The CDR3 has 11 residues. Deletions cut 8 bases from V and 6 bases from J, with 10 bases between. TCRdb keeps only in-frame clones here, not all; method: immunoSEQ multiplex PCR. The data hold around 110,000 clones, with 82% observed a single time. This clonotype was obtained from a man aged 65 to 79 with active or convalescent COVID-19. The chain employs TRBV12-3 or TRBV12-4 and TRBJ1-2, with TRBD1 as a possible D gene (5 bases). The sequenced sample was peripheral blood. CDR3 DNA sequence: TGTGCCAGCCTAGGGGTCCATGGCTACACCTTC. Protein sequence: CASLGVHGYTF.